This T cell receptor beta chain was recorded in a study of T-cell memory formation after mild COVID-19. Germline V gene sequence: CDR1 SEHNR, CDR2 FQNEAQ (reference sequence). The CDR3 length is 15 residues. The V segment lost 6 bases and the J segment 7 bases; nucleotides outside the gene matches: 10. TCRdb fed the 5' RACE reads into MiXCR, producing one record per CDR3 protein. This sample yields fewer than 450,000 distinct CDR3 sequences, of which roughly 20% are seen a single time; around an eighth belongs to the top ten. The TCR comes from an adult woman who had mild COVID-19 (a few samples of this study predate the infection). Cell type and time point are not known. The sequenced material came from PBMCs or a T cell subset sorted from them (not recorded which). The chain links TRBV7-9 to TRBJ2-1; 9 bases line up with TRBD2. The CDR3 DNA follows: TGTGCCAGCAGGCGGCGGGAGGGGTCGTGGAATGAGCAGTTCTTC. Translated, it gives CASRRREGSWNEQFF.